The present entry profiles one T cell receptor beta chain with its context. Its antigen remains unidentified. The record has no base qualities; no much larger clone is one base away. The sample comes from a study of T cell responses to AZD1222 COVID-19 vaccine (dated by TCRdb to the early 2020s). Context from the whole study: Because spike-specific TCR depth and breadth did not differ between the two schedules, AZD1222 recipients who got a second dose at roughly 4 weeks were pooled with those who got a second dose at roughly 12 weeks. A total of over 230 trial participants underwent TCR sequencing, of whom about 210 received two doses of AZD1222 and 26 received two doses of the MenACWY control vaccine. Trial participants were enrolled into age subgroups of 18-55, 56-69 and 70-plus years, which contained 148, 28 and 57 TCR-sequenced participants, respectively.

The time point label corresponds to: baseline before first vaccination. Vaccinee samples came from UK trials COV001 and COV002, including a single-blind randomized controlled phase 2/3 trial of AZD1222 (ChAdOx1 nCoV-19) in healthy adults. For TCRbeta chain sequencing, PBMC samples from trial participants were taken at day 0 and at day 28 after the second dose. From cysteine to phenylalanine, the CDR3 is 15 amino acids long. CDR3 DNA only is kept here, 45 bases in frame from base 1. CDR1 and CDR2 are read off the germline V gene as WSHSY and SAAADI. Trimming leaves V shorter by 10 bases and J shorter by 6 bases, with the junction holding 14 bases beyond the gene matches. Results and caveats for the whole study, not just this receptor: Because no day 14 peak-response samples were available, the repertoires could be characterized only after the peak T cell response. Nearly half of unique spike-specific TCRs reportedly recognized epitopes outside regions mutated in the B.1.351 and B.1.1.7 variants. Only a handful of AZD1222 recipients were SARS-CoV-2 seropositive at baseline, limiting conclusions about previously exposed vaccinees. Most participants were white British and females outnumbered males, and the authors suggested that clonal diversity may have been underestimated. Spike-specific TCR breadth and depth rose significantly after two AZD1222 doses compared with day 0 and with MenACWY recipients. CD4 TCRs associated with the vaccine covered the entire spike protein, and the dominant responses were in regions 160-218 and 743-854. In the small 56-69-year group, the increase in depth fell short of significance, most likely because of low power.

The CDR3 regions of human TCRbeta chains were analyzed by immunosequencing. The study's processing was this. Repertoire TCRs were matched against a reference library of SARS-CoV-2-specific TCRs generated with the MIRA antigen-specificity platform. Breadth was defined as the fraction of unique TCRs that were SARS-CoV-2-associated, and depth was defined as the fraction of total T cells that were SARS-CoV-2-associated. Each spike-specific TCR was assigned to its reactive spike region and to a CD4 or CD8 class using the MIRA data. Log10-transformed breadth and depth values were compared by one-way ANOVA with Sidak's multiple comparisons tests. TCRdb limited this immuneACCESS table to in-frame rearrangements with V and J called. A share of clones is missing; checked studies link under half to unresolved V genes, and the rest is unexplained. V and J calls and clone size are as listed in that table; D and trimming were resolved from the DNA. The sample includes about 93,000 clones, with 86% observed a single time. The leading ten clones occupy 7.9% of the sample.

This sample comprised peripheral blood, obtained on day 0 of AZD1222 vaccination. This receptor was obtained from an adult in good health. This sequence uses TRBV10-2 and TRBJ2-1, with 8 bases aligning to TRBD2. The CDR3: CATHQGLGVGNEQFF. The bases read TGCGCCACGCACCAGGGACTAGGAGTTGGCAATGAGCAGTTCTTC.